This TCR beta chain is from a study of T cells in localized non-small cell lung cancer. TCRdb's copy holds only in-frame clones and misses some; the assay was immunoSEQ multiplex PCR. The repertoire holds tens of thousands of clones, with about 85% as singletons. With regard to this clone: Its antigen is as yet unknown.

The CDR3 contains 14 residues. With 6 bases clipped from V and 6 bases from J, the junction kept 8 bases outside the gene matches. Germline-derived CDR1 and CDR2 are MNHEY and SVGAGI. Notes on the study in general: Investigators sequenced only a single tumor region, leaving heterogeneity possible. Higher blood T cell density tracked longer overall survival. Highest T cell clonality was seen in uninvolved adjacent lung, surpassing that measured in tumor. A median around 57 of the top 100 tumor clones appeared in adjacent lung.

The V gene is TRBV6-5, the J gene TRBJ2-7, with 10 bases aligning to TRBD1. This receptor was obtained from a female donor older than 55 with stage II squamous cell lung carcinoma. This sample comprised peripheral blood, obtained before any cancer treatment. DNA of the CDR3: TGTGCCAGCAGCCCCGACAGGGGGCCGGGCGAGCAGTACTTC. Its protein is CASSPDRGPGEQYF.